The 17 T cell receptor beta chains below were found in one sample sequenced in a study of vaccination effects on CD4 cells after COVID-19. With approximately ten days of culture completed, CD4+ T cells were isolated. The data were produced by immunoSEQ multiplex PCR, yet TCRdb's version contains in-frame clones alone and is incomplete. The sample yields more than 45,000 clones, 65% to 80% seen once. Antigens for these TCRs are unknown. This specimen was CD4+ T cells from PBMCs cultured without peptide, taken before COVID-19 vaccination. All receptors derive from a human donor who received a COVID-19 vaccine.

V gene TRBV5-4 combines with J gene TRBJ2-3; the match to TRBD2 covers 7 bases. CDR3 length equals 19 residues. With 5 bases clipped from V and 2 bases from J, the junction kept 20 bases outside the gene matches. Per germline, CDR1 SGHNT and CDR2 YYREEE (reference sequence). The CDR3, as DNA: TGTGCCAGCAGTCACCCCGCTCTATCTGGCGGGAGAGCCACAGATACGCAGTATTTT. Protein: CASSHPALSGGRATDTQYF.

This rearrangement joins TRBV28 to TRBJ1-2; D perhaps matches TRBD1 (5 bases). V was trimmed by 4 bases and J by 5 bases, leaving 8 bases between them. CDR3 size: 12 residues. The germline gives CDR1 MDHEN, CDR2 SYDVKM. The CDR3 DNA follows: TGTGCCAGCAGTTGGGGACCGTATGGCTACACCTTC. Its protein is CASSWGPYGYTF.

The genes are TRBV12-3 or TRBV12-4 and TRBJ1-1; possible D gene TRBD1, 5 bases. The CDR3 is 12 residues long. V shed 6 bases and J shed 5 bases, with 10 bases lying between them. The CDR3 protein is CASSAGYTEAFF. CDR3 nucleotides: TGTGCCAGCAGCGCAGGGTATACTGAAGCTTTCTTT.

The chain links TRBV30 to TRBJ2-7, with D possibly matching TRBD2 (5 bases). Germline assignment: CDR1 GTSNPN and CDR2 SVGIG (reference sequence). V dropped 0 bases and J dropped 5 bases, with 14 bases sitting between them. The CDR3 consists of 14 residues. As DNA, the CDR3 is TGTGCCTGGAGTGTCGAAGGGAGCGACCACGAGCAGTACGTC. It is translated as CAWSVEGSDHEQYV.

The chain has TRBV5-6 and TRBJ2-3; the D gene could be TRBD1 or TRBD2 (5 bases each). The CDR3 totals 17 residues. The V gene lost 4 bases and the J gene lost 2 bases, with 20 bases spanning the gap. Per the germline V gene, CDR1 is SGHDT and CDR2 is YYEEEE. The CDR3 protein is CASSPKWDGTNTDTQYF. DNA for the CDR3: TGTGCCAGCAGCCCCAAATGGGACGGCACAAACACAGATACGCAGTATTTT.

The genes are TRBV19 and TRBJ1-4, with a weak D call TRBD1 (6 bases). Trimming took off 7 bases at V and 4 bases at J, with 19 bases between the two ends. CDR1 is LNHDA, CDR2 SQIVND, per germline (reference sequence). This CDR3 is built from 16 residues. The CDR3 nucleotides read TGTGCCAGTACCAGGGGTACGGGTCGTGGTAATGAAAAACTGTTTTTT. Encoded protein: CASTRGTGRGNEKLFF.

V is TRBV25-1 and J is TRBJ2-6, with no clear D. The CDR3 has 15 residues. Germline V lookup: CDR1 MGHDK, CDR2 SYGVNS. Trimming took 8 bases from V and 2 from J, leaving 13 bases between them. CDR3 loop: CASGVGFAGANVLTF. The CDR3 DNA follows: TGTGCCAGCGGAGTGGGGTTCGCTGGGGCCAACGTCCTGACTTTC. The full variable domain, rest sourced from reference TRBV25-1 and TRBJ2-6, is EADIYQTPRYLVIGTGKKITLECSQTMGHDKMYWYQQDPGMELHLIHYSYGVNSTEKGDLSSESTVSRIRTEHFPLTLESARPSHTSQYLCASGVGFAGANVLTFGAGSRLTVL.

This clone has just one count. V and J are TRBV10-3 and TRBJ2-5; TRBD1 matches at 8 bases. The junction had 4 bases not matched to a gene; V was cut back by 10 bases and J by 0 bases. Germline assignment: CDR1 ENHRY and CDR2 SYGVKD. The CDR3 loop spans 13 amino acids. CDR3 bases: TGTGCCACACAGGGGGACAACCAAGAGACCCAGTACTTC. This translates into CATQGDNQETQYF.

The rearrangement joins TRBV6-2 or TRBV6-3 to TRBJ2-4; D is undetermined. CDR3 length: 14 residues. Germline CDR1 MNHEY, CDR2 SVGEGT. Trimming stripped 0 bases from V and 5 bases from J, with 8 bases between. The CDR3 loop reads CASSYSMVQNIQYF. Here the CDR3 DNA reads TGTGCCAGCAGTTACTCGATGGTCCAAAACATTCAGTACTTC.

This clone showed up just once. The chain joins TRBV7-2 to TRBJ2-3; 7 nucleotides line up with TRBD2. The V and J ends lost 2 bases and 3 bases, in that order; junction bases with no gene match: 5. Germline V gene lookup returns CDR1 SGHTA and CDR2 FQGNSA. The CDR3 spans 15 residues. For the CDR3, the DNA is TGTGCCAGCAGCTTAATGGGCGGGAGAACAGATACGCAGTATTTT. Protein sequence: CASSLMGGRTDTQYF.

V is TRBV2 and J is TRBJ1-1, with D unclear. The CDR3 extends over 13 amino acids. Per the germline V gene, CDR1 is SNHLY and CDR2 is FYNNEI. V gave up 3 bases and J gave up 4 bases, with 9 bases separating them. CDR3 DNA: TGTGCCAGCAGTGACTTAACATCCACTGAAGCTTTCTTT. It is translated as CASSDLTSTEAFF.

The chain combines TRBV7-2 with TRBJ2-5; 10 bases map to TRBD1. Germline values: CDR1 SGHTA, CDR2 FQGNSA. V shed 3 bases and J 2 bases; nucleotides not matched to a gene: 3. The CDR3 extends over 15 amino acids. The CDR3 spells CASSFWTGGQETQYF. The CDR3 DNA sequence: TGTGCCAGCAGCTTTTGGACAGGGGGGCAAGAGACCCAGTACTTC.

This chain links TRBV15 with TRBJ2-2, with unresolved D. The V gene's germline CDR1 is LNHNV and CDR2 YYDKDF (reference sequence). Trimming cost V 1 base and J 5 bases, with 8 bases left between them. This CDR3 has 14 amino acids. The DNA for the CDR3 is TGTGCCACCAGCAGAGTAGAGATTACCGGGGAGCTGTTTTTT. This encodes CATSRVEITGELFF.

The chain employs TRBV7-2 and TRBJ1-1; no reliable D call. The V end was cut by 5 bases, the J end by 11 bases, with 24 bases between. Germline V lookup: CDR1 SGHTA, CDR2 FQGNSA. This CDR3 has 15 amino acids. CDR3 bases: TGTGCCAGCAGCCCTACTACATCCATTACCACGATCGCTTTCTTT. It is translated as CASSPTTSITTIAFF. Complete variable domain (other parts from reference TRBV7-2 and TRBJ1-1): GAGVSQSPSNKVTEKGKDVELRCDPISGHTALYWYRQSLGQGLEFLIYFQGNSAPDKSGLPSDRFSAERTGGSVSTLTIQRTQQEDSAVYLCASSPTTSITTIAFFGQGTRLTVV.

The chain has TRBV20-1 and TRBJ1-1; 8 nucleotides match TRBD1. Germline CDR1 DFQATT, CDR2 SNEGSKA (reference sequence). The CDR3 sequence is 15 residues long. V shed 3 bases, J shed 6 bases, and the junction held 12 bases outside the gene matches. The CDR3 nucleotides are TGCAGTGCTAGTCCTTCTGGCAGGGGGCGGTCTGAAGCTTTCTTT. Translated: CSASPSGRGRSEAFF.

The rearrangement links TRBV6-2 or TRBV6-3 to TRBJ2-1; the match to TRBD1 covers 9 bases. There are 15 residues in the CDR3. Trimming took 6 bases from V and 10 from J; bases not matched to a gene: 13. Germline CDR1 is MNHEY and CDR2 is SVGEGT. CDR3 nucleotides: TGTGCCAGCAGCATACCGGGACAGGGTTACGCGGAGCAGTTCTTC. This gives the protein CASSIPGQGYAEQFF.

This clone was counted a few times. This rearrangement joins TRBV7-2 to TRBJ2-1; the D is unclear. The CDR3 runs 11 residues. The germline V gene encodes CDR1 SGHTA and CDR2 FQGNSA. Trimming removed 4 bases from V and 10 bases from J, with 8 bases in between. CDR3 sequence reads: CASSSRSEQFF. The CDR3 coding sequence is TGTGCCAGCAGCTCGCGATCCGAGCAGTTCTTC.